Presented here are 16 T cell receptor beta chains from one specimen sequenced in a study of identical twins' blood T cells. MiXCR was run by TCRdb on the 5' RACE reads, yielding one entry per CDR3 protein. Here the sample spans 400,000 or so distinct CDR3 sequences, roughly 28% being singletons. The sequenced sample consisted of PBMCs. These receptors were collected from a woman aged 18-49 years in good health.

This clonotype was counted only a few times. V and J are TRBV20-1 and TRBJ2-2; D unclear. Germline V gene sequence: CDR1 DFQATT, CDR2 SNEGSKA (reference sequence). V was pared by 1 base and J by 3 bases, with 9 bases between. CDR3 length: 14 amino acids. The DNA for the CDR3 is TGCAGTGCTAGAGGGATTTCGGACACCGGGGAGCTGTTTTTT. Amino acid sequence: CSARGISDTGELFF.

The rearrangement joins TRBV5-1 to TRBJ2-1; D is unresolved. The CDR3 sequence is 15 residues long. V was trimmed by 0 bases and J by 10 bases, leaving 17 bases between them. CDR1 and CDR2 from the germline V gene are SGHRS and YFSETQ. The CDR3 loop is CASSLAADLENEQFF. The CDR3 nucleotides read TGCGCCAGCAGCTTGGCGGCTGATCTAGAGAACGAGCAGTTCTTC.

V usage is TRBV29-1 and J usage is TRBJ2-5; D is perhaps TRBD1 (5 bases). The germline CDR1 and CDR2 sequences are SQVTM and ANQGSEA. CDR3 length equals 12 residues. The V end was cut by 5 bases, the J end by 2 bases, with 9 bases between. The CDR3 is CSVFGQQETQYF. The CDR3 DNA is TGCAGCGTTTTTGGACAACAAGAGACCCAGTACTTC. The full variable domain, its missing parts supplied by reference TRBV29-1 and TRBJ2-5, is SAVISQKPSRDICQRGTSLTIQCQVDSQVTMMFWYRQQPGQSLTLIATANQGSEATYESGFVIDKFPISRPNLTFSTLTVSNMSPEDSSIYLCSVFGQQETQYFGPGTRLLVL.

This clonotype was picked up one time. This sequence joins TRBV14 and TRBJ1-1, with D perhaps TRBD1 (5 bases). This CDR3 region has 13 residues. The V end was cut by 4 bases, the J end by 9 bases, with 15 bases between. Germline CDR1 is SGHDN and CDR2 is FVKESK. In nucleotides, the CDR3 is TGTGCCAGCAGCCCACGGGGCCTGGTAAAAGCTTTCTTT. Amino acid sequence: CASSPRGLVKAFF.

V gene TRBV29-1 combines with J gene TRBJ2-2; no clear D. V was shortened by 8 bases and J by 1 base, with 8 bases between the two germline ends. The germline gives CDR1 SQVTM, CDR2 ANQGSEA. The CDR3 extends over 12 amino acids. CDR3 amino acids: CSILQNTGELFF. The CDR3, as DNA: TGCAGCATTTTACAGAACACCGGGGAGCTGTTTTTT.

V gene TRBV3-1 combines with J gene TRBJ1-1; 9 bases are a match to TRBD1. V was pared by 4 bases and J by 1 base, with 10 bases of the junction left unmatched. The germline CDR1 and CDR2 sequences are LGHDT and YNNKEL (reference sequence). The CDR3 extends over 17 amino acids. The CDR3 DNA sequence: TGTGCCAGCAGCCGGAGACAGGGGGGCTCGACGAACACTGAAGCTTTCTTT. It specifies CASSRRQGGSTNTEAFF.

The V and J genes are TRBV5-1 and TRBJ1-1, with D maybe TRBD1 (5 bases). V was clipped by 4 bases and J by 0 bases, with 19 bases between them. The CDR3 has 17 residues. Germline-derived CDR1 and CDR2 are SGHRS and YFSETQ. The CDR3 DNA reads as TGCGCCAGCAGCGGCGGACAAGAGCAATACATGAACACTGAAGCTTTCTTT. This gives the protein CASSGGQEQYMNTEAFF.

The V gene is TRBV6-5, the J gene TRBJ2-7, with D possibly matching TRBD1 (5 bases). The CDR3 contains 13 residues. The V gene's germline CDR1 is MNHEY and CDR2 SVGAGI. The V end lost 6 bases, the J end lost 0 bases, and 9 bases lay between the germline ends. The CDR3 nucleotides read TGTGCCAGCAGCCCGGACACCTCCTACGAGCAGTACTTC. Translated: CASSPDTSYEQYF.

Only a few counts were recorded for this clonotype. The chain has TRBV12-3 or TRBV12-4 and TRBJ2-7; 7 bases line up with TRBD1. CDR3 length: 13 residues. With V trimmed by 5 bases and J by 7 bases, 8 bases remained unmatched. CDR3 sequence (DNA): TGTGCCAGCAGTATACAGGGGCTGGGGGAGCAGTACTTC. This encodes CASSIQGLGEQYF.

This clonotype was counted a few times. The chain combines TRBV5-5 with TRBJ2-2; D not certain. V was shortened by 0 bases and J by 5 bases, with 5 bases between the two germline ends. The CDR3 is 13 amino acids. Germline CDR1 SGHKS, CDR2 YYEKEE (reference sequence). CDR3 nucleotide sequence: TGTGCCAGCAGCTTGGCAGCAACCGGGGAGCTGTTTTTT. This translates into CASSLAATGELFF.

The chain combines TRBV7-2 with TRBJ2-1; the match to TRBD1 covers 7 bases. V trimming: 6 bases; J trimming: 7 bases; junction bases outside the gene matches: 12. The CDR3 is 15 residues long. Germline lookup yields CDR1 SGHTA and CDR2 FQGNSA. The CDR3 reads CASSFTTGSTNEQFF. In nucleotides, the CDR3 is TGTGCCAGCAGTTTTACGACAGGGTCAACGAATGAGCAGTTCTTC.

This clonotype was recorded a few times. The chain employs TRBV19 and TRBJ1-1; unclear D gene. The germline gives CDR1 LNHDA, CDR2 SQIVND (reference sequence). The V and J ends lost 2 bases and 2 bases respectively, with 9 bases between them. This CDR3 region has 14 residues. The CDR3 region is CASSISGPNTEAFF. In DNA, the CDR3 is TGTGCCAGTAGTATATCGGGCCCCAACACTGAAGCTTTCTTT.

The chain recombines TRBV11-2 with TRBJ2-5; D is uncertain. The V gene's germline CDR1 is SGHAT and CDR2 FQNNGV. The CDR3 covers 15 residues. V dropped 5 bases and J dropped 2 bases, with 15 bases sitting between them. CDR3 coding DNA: TGTGCCAGCAGCCTATCGCCCGGTCGTCAAGAGACCCAGTACTTC. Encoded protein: CASSLSPGRQETQYF.

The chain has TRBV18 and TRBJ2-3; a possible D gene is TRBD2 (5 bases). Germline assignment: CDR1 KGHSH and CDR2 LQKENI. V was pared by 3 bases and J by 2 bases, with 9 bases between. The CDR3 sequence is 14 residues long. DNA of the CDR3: TGTGCCAGCTCACCTAGCGCAGACACAGATACGCAGTATTTT. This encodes CASSPSADTDTQYF.

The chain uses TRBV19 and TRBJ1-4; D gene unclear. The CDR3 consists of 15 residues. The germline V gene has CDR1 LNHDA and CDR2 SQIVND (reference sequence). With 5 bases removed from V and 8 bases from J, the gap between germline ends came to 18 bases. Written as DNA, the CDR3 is TGTGCCAGTAGTTTACCACCAGGCGCTACAGAAAAACTGTTTTTT. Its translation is CASSLPPGATEKLFF.

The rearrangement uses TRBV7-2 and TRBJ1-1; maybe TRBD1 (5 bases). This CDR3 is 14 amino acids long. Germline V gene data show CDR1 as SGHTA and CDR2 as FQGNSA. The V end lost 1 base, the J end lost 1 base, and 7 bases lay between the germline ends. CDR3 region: CASSLVGTNTEAFF. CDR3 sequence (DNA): TGTGCCAGCAGCTTAGTGGGGACGAACACTGAAGCTTTCTTT.